This paragraph covers one TCR beta chain sequence. Its antigen specificity is not known. One base away there is no much larger clone; base qualities are not given. CD3+ T cells were initially rested overnight at around 2.6 million cells/mL in RPMI 1640 lacking fetal bovine serum. MACS immunomagnetic beads were used according to the manufacturer's instructions to isolate CD3+ T cells from PBMCs. TRIzol reagent was used to extract total RNA from the cultured T cells. TCRbeta libraries were amplified from RNA using 5' rapid amplification of cDNA ends (5'RACE). Before sequencing, library concentration and integrity were assessed using Qubit, an Agilent instrument, and quantitative PCR. Qualified libraries were sequenced on Illumina HiSeq or MiSeq by a commercial service provider. In the authors' own workflow: TCR sequences in each sample were identified using MiXCR version 1.8.2. For a clone to count as qualified, its CDR3 had to be longer than four amino acids, its nucleotide length had to be in-frame, and the clone could not contain a stop codon. A read containing the complete CDR3 structure was defined as an effective read. Expanded clones were validated by RT-PCR with 24 Vbeta primers, GeneScan spectratyping, and Sanger sequencing. Starting from the raw public reads, TCRdb applied fastp trimming at Q25, assembled clones with MiXCR and retained in-frame beta chains. Rows with a matching CDR3 protein are joined into one entry that keeps the most common DNA and genes. The V and J calls were not made by the authors but by TCRdb's processing. This sample is represented by approximately 9,300 distinct CDR3 sequences; about 40% of them were singletons. Of the sample, about 50% is held by the ten largest clones.

The CDR3 sequence holds 15 residues, the cysteine and phenylalanine included. Just the 45-base CDR3 DNA is kept, in frame starting at base 1. The germline V gene encodes CDR1 LNHNV and CDR2 YYDKDF (reference sequence). Trimming removed 0 bases from V and 6 bases from J; the gene matches leave 3 bases unexplained. This record belongs to a study of T cell repertoires and leukemia-associated antigens (dated by TCRdb to the late 2010s). Some background on the complete study: Per sample, about 5.1 to 7 million read pairs and roughly 3.3 to 5.0 million effective reads were obtained, for 15 million or so effective reads in total. The study aimed to identify which antigen a TCR Vbeta21 clone previously found in CML patients recognizes, using in vitro peptide stimulation of healthy T cells. Broad study findings and their caveats: Across the four groups, there were no significant differences in the numbers of Vbeta genes (roughly 58), Jbeta genes (over twelve), VDJ rearrangements, or unique CDR3s. Antigen specificity and function of the expanded clones were not tested directly and required further investigation.

Here the chain combines TRBV15 and TRBJ1-5; TRBD1 lines up with 9 middle nucleotides. Sequenced input: CD3+ T cells sorted from blood and cultured. The sequence was obtained from a female donor in good health. The CDR3 reads CATSRDGTGTQPQHF. The DNA reads as follows: TGTGCCACCAGCAGAGACGGGACAGGGACTCAGCCCCAGCATTTT.